These 18 T cell receptor beta chains share one sample of origin, sequenced in a study of low-dose radiotherapy and immunotherapy resistance in tumors. Time point denoted: after trial treatment. The treatment: LDRT plus nivolumab, ipilimumab, low-dose cyclophosphamide and aspirin (RACIN trial). Alpha- and beta-chain coverage of first-strand cDNA came from TRAV- and TRBV-specific primers. The authors amplified TCRs for 15 to 25 PCR cycles with a constant-region primer and a V-primer adapter. TCRdb recomputed calls from the reads with MiXCR, one row per CDR3 protein. The profile covers about 58,000 distinct CDR3 sequences, with about a quarter appearing a single time and about 7% taken by the ten largest. Sequencing used PBMCs, obtained after low-dose radiotherapy plus immunotherapy. The receptors come from a male donor with prostate cancer.

This clonotype has at least ten counts. CDR3: CASSLGQLPTNWEQYF. For the CDR3, the DNA is TGCGCCAGCAGCTTGGGCCAGCTACCTACCAATTGGGAGCAGTACTTC. V is TRBV5-1 and J is TRBJ2-7; D gene uncertain. This CDR3 is built from 16 residues. In germline, CDR1 is SGHRS, CDR2 YFSETQ. Trimming took 0 bases from V and 7 from J, leaving 20 bases between them.

The genes are TRBV10-3 and TRBJ2-1; a possible D gene is TRBD1 (5 bases). This CDR3 has 12 residues. CDR1 and CDR2 from the germline V gene are ENHRY and SYGVKD. DNA for the CDR3: TGTGCATTATCAGGGAACCACAATGAGCAGTTCTTC. Translated, it gives CALSGNHNEQFF.

On this clonotype itself: This likely stems from a read error, as it lies one base from a far larger clone. Written as DNA, the CDR3 is TGTGCCAGCAGGGACAGGGGGCGCTTTTGGAACACTGAAGCTTTCTTT. This gives the protein CASRDRGRFWNTEAFF. This rearrangement joins TRBV2 to TRBJ1-1; 11 bases are a match to TRBD1. CDR3 length: 16 residues. The germline V gene encodes CDR1 SNHLY and CDR2 FYNNEI. The junction had 7 bases not matched to a gene; V was cut back by 6 bases and J by 1 base.

The V and J genes are TRBV5-1 and TRBJ2-5, with a tentative D call TRBD2 (6 bases). Germline CDR1 SGHRS, CDR2 YFSETQ. The CDR3 contains 14 residues. Trimming took 0 bases from V and 4 from J, leaving 10 bases between them. The CDR3 DNA reads TGCGCCAGCAGCTTGGGACGGGGGACAGAGACCCAGTACTTC. Translation gives CASSLGRGTETQYF. The full variable domain, its missing parts supplied by reference TRBV5-1 and TRBJ2-5, is KAGVTQTPRYLIKTRGQQVTLSCSPISGHRSVSWYQQTPGQGLQFLFEYFSETQRNKGNFPGRFSGRQFSNSRSEMNVSTLELGDSALYLCASSLGRGTETQYFGPGTRLLVL.

This clonotype was recorded many times. The chain recombines TRBV14 with TRBJ1-4, with D perhaps matching TRBD1 (6 bases). With 4 bases removed from V and 0 bases from J, the gap between germline ends came to 18 bases. This CDR3 contains 18 residues. Germline loops: CDR1 SGHDN, CDR2 FVKESK. The CDR3 DNA sequence: TGTGCCAGCAGCCTCAGGGGCCCGATTCAAGCAACTAATGAAAAACTGTTTTTT. It is translated as CASSLRGPIQATNEKLFF. The full variable domain, rest sourced from reference TRBV14 and TRBJ1-4, is EAGVTQFPSHSVIEKGQTVTLRCDPISGHDNLYWYRRVMGKEIKFLLHFVKESKQDESGMPNNRFLAERTGGTYSTLKVQPAELEDSGVYFCASSLRGPIQATNEKLFFGSGTQLSVL.

This clonotype was recorded at least ten times. The rearrangement uses TRBV7-2 and TRBJ1-2, with D maybe TRBD1 (5 bases). Germline assignment: CDR1 SGHTA and CDR2 FQGNSA. The CDR3 extends over 17 amino acids. The V end was cut by 2 bases, the J end by 4 bases, with 20 bases between. The CDR3 reads CASSLYGGTHSPYGYTF. For the CDR3, the DNA is TGTGCCAGCAGCTTATACGGCGGGACCCATTCTCCCTATGGCTACACCTTC.

Many counts were recorded for this clonotype. This sequence joins TRBV20-1 and TRBJ1-4; 8 bases are a match to TRBD1. This CDR3 has 15 residues. With 0 bases clipped from V and 6 bases from J, the junction kept 6 bases outside the gene matches. CDR1 is DFQATT and CDR2 is SNEGSKA in the germline V gene (reference sequence). In DNA form, the CDR3 reads TGCAGTGCTAGAGACCAGACAGGGGTCTATGAAAAACTGTTTTTT. Its protein product is CSARDQTGVYEKLFF.

At least ten counts were recorded for this clonotype. The chain uses TRBV3-1 and TRBJ2-5; D gene ambiguous. Trimming took 4 bases from V and 2 from J, leaving 14 bases between them. This CDR3 has 15 residues. CDR1 LGHDT and CDR2 YNNKEL come from the germline V gene (reference sequence). The chain's CDR3 is CASSPWDAEQETQYF. Written as DNA, the CDR3 is TGTGCCAGCAGCCCCTGGGATGCAGAACAAGAGACCCAGTACTTC.

CDR3: CASSDSIGAAGDHNEQFF. In DNA form, the CDR3 reads TGTGCCAGCAGTGACTCGATAGGAGCAGCGGGGGACCACAATGAGCAGTTCTTC. This chain joins TRBV6-4 and TRBJ2-1; 8 positions agree with TRBD2. The CDR3 covers 18 residues. The trim removed 0 bases at V and 5 bases at J, leaving 12 bases unmatched. CDR1 MRHNA and CDR2 SNTAGT come from the germline V gene.

This clonotype was recorded many times. The chain is built from TRBV3-1 and TRBJ2-3; D is uncertain. CDR3 size: 14 residues. Germline CDR1 is LGHDT and CDR2 is YNNKEL (reference sequence). V lost 2 bases to trimming and J lost 5 bases, with 11 bases between them. The CDR3 DNA is TGTGCCAGCAGCCAAAACCCACATCAAGATACGCAGTATTTT. It translates to CASSQNPHQDTQYF.

This clonotype has at least ten counts. The V call is TRBV9, the J call TRBJ2-5, with TRBD2 matching 10 bases. Germline-derived CDR1 and CDR2 are SGDLS and YYNGEE. J was trimmed by 1 base and V by 0 bases; bases with no gene match: 3. The CDR3 is made up of 16 amino acids. CDR3 DNA sequence: TGTGCCAGCAGCGTAGGGACTAGCGGAGGCCAAGAGACCCAGTACTTC. Amino acid sequence: CASSVGTSGGQETQYF.

This chain links TRBV21-1 with TRBJ2-7; the table names TRBD1, a call not compared with the DNA. TRBV21-1 is flagged as a pseudogene. The CDR3 is made up of 13 amino acids. The CDR3: CANSDRGVREQYF. The CDR3 region has the DNA TGTGCCAACTCGGACAGGGGAGTACGAGAGCAGTACTTC.

This clonotype was found a few times. No DNA is shown, since the ends of the CDR3 on it are uncertain; the CDR3 is the one TCRdb lists. The genes are TRBV25-1 and TRBJ2-2. Germline V gene data show CDR1 as MGHDK and CDR2 as SYGVNS. Termini included, the CDR3 measures 15 amino acids. CDR3 sequence: CASSDWRNTGELFFF.

This clonotype was counted at least ten times. This chain uses TRBV20-1 with TRBJ2-5; D unresolved. V was cut by 7 bases and J by 4 bases, with 16 bases left in between. CDR1 and CDR2 (germline): DFQATT, SNEGSKA (reference sequence). The CDR3 has 13 residues. CDR3 sequence reads: CSGSFLGSETQYF. In nucleotides, the CDR3 is TGCAGTGGCAGCTTTCTGGGGTCAGAGACCCAGTACTTC.

The gene calls are TRBV11-2 and TRBJ2-7, with 15 bases lining up with TRBD2. The CDR3 spans 16 residues. From germline, CDR1 is SGHAT and CDR2 FQNNGV. V was clipped by 4 bases and J by 2 bases; unmatched bases: 3. CDR3 residues: CASSSRTSGGAYEQYF. In DNA, the CDR3 is TGTGCCAGCAGCTCCAGGACTAGCGGGGGGGCCTACGAGCAGTACTTC.

This clonotype was found many times. The chain recombines TRBV18 with TRBJ2-5; 7 bases are shared with TRBD1. V trimming: 4 bases; J trimming: 2 bases; junction bases outside the gene matches: 7. This CDR3 has 15 amino acids. The V gene's germline CDR1 is KGHSH and CDR2 LQKENI. The CDR3 sequence: CASSLGDRIQETQYF. The CDR3 DNA reads TGTGCCAGCTCACTCGGGGACAGAATACAAGAGACCCAGTACTTC. Supplemented by reference TRBV18 and TRBJ2-5, the full variable domain reads NAGVMQNPRHLVRRRGQEARLRCSPMKGHSHVYWYRQLPEEGLKFMVYLQKENIIDESGMPKERFSAEFPKEGPSILRIQQVVRGDSAAYFCASSLGDRIQETQYFGPGTRLLVL.

In regard to this clonotype: With only one base between it and a far larger clone, this is likely a read error. Given the absence of the conserved phenylalanine or tryptophan at the CDR3 end, a read error is likely. The DNA of the CDR3 is TGTGCCAGCAGCTTAGACTCACCCGGACACAATGAGCAGTTCCTC. Its translation: CASSLDSPGHNEQFL. The rearrangement joins TRBV7-9 to TRBJ2-1; D uncertain. CDR3 size: 15 residues. Germline V gene lookup returns CDR1 SEHNR and CDR2 FQNEAQ (reference sequence). Trimming removed 1 base at V and 5 bases at J, with 12 bases between.

This clonotype was observed at least ten times. V usage is TRBV30 and J usage is TRBJ2-6; 8 positions agree with TRBD2. V shed 2 bases, J shed 3 bases, and the junction held 6 bases outside the gene matches. Germline V gives CDR1 GTSNPN, CDR2 SVGIG (reference sequence). There are 16 residues in the CDR3. In DNA, the CDR3 is TGTGCCTGGAGTCGGGGGGGGTCCCGTGGGGCCAACGTCCTGACTTTC. The encoded protein is CAWSRGGSRGANVLTF.